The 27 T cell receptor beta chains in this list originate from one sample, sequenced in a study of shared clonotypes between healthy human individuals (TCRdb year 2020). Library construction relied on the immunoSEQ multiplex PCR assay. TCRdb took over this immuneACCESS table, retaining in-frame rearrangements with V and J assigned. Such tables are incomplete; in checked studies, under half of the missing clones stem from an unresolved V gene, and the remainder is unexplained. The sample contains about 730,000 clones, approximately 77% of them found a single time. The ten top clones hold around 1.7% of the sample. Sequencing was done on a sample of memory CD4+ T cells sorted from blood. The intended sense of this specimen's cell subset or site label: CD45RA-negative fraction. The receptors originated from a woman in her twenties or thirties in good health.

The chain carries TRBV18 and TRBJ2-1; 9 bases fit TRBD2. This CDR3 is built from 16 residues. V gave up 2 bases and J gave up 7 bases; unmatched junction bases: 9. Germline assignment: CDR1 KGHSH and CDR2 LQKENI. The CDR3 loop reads CASSPAAGGSSNEQFF. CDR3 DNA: TGTGCCAGCTCACCAGCTGCGGGAGGGAGCTCTAATGAGCAGTTCTTC.

For the CDR3, the DNA is TGTGCCAGCATACAAGGGGGGCAAAGCTCCTACGAGCAGTACTTC. Its protein is CASIQGGQSSYEQYF. V is TRBV16 and J is TRBJ2-7; the D gene could be TRBD1 or TRBD2 (6 bases each). CDR3 length: 15 amino acids. Deletions cut 7 bases from V and 0 bases from J, with 16 bases between. The V gene's germline CDR1 is KGHSY and CDR2 FQNENV.

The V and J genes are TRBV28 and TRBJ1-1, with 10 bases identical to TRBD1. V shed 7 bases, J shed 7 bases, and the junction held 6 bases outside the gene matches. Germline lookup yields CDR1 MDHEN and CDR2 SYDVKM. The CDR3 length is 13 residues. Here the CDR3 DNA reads TGTGCCAGCATGACAGGGGGCCCCCGTGAAGCTTTCTTT. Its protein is CASMTGGPREAFF. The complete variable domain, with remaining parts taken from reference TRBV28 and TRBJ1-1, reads DVKVTQSSRYLVKRTGEKVFLECVQDMDHENMFWYRQDPGLGLRLIYFSYDVKMKEKGDIPEGYSVSREKKERFSLILESASTNQTSMYLCASMTGGPREAFFGQGTRLTVV.

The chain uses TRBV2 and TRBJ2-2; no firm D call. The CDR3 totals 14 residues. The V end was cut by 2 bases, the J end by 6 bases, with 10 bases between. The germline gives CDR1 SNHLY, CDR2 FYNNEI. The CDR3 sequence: CASSENRRPGELFF. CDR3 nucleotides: TGTGCCAGCAGTGAAAATAGACGTCCCGGGGAGCTGTTTTTT.

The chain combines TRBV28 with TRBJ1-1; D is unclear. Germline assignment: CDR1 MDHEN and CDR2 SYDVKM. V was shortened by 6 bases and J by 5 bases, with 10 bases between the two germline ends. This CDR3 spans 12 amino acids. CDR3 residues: CASRRIGTEAFF. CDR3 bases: TGTGCCAGCAGGCGCATCGGGACTGAAGCTTTCTTT.

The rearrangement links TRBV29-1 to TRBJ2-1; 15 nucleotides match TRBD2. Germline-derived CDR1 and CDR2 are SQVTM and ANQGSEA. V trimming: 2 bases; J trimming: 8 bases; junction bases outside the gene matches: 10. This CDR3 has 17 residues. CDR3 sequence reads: CSVEYSRTSGGGDEQFF. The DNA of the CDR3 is TGCAGCGTTGAATATTCGCGGACTAGCGGGGGGGGTGATGAGCAGTTCTTC.

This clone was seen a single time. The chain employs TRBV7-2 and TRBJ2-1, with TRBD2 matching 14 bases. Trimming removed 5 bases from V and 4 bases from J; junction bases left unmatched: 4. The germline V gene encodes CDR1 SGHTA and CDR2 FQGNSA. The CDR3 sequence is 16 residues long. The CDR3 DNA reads TGTGCCAGCAGCCTGAGACTAGCGGGAGGGTACAATGAGCAGTTCTTC. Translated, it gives CASSLRLAGGYNEQFF.

This chain's CDR3 is CASSLTVLVENTQYF. Written as DNA, the CDR3 is TGTGCCAGCAGCCTGACAGTATTGGTTGAGAATACGCAGTATTTT. The chain is built from TRBV7-2 and TRBJ2-3, with a tentative D call TRBD1 (5 bases). Trimming stripped 5 bases from V and 7 bases from J, with 19 bases between. This CDR3 contains 15 residues. Germline loops: CDR1 SGHTA, CDR2 FQGNSA. Filled out from reference TRBV7-2 and TRBJ2-3, the complete variable domain reads GAGVSQSPSNKVTEKGKDVELRCDPISGHTALYWYRQSLGQGLEFLIYFQGNSAPDKSGLPSDRFSAERTGGSVSTLTIQRTQQEDSAVYLCASSLTVLVENTQYFGPGTRLTVL.

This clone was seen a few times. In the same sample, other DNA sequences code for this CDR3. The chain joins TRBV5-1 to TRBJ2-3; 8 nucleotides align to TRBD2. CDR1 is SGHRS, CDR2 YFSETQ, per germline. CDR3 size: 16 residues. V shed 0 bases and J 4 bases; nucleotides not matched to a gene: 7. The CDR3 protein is CASSLGPSGSSDTQYF. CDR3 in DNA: TGCGCCAGCAGCTTGGGCCCCAGCGGGAGTTCAGATACGCAGTATTTT.

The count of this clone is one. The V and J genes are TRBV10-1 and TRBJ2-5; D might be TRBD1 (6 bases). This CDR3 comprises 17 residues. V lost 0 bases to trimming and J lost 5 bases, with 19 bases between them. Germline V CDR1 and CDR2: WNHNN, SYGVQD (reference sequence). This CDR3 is CASSESSGQGSRETQYF. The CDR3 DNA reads TGCGCCAGCAGTGAGTCGTCGGGGCAGGGGTCAAGGGAGACCCAGTACTTC.

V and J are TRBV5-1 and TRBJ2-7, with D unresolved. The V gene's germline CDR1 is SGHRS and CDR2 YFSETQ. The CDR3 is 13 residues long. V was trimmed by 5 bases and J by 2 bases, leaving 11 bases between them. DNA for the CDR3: TGCGCCAGCAGACCTGTGGGAACCTACGAGCAGTACTTC. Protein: CASRPVGTYEQYF.

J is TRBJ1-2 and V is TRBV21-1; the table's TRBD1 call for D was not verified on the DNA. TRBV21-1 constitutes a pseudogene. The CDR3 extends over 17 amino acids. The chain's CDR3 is CASSIKAAHQGYYGYTF. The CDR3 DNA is TGTGCCAGCAGCATCAAAGCCGCCCACCAGGGTTACTATGGCTACACCTTC.

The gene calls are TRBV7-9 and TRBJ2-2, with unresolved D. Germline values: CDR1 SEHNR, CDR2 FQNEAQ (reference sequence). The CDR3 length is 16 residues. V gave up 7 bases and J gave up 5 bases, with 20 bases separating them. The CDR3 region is CASTTPMALGTGELFF. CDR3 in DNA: TGTGCCAGCACTACCCCTATGGCTTTAGGGACCGGGGAGCTGTTTTTT. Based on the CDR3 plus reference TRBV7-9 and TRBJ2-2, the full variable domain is DTGVSQNPRHKITKRGQNVTFRCDPISEHNRLYWYRQTLGQGPEFLTYFQNEAQLEKSRLLSDRFSAERPKGSFSTLEIQRTEQGDSAMYLCASTTPMALGTGELFFGEGSRLTVL.

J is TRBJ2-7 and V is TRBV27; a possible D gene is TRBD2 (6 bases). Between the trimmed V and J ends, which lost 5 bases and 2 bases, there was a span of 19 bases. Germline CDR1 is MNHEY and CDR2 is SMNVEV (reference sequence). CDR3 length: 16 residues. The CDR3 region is CASSPIFDGGTYEQYF. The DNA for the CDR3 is TGTGCCAGCAGTCCAATTTTTGACGGGGGTACCTACGAGCAGTACTTC.

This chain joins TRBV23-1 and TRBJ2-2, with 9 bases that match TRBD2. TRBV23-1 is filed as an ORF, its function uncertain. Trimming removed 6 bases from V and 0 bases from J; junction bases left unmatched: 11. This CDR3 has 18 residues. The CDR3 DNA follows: TGCGCCAGCAGGTCCCCCGGACTAGCGCTGTCGAACACCGGGGAGCTGTTTTTT. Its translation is CASRSPGLALSNTGELFF.

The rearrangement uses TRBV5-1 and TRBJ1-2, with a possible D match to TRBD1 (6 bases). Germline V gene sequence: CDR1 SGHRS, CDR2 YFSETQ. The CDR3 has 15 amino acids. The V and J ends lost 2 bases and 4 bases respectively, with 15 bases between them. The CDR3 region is CASSLRDTPGYGYTF. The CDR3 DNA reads TGCGCCAGCAGCTTACGGGACACCCCGGGCTATGGCTACACCTTC.

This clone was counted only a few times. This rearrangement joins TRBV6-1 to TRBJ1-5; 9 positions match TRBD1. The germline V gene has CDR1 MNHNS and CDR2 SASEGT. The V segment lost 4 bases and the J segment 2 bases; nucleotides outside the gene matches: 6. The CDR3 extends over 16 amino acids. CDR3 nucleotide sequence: TGTGCCAGCAGTGGACAGCGACAGGGGGGCAATCAGCCCCAGCATTTT. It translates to CASSGQRQGGNQPQHF.

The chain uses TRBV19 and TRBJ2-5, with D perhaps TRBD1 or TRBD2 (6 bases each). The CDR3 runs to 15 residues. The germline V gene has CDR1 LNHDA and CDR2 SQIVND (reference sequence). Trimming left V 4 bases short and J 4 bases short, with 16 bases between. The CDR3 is CASSTPYEGGETQYF. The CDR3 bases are TGTGCCAGTAGTACTCCCTACGAGGGGGGAGAGACCCAGTACTTC.

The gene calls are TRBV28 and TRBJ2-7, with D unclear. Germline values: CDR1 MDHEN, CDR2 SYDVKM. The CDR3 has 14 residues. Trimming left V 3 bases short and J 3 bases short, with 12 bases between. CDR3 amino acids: CASSFVGRSYEQYF. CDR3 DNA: TGTGCCAGCAGTTTCGTCGGCAGAAGCTACGAGCAGTACTTC.

Here the CDR3 reads CASSSDRENTQYF. CDR3 nucleotides: TGTGCCAGCAGCTCGGACAGAGAAAATACGCAGTATTTT. This chain links TRBV7-7 with TRBJ2-3, with D perhaps matching TRBD1 (6 bases). V was shortened by 4 bases and J by 7 bases, with 12 bases between the two germline ends. Germline V gene sequence: CDR1 SSHAT, CDR2 FNYEAQ (reference sequence). This CDR3 is built from 13 residues.

The CDR3 is CASSHSSIYNEQFF. CDR3 nucleotide sequence: TGTGCCAGCAGCCACAGTAGTATCTACAATGAGCAGTTCTTC. The V call is TRBV7-9, the J call TRBJ2-1, with D uncertain. The V gene's germline CDR1 is SEHNR and CDR2 FQNEAQ (reference sequence). V shed 5 bases and J shed 3 bases, with 11 bases lying between them. The CDR3 is 14 residues long.

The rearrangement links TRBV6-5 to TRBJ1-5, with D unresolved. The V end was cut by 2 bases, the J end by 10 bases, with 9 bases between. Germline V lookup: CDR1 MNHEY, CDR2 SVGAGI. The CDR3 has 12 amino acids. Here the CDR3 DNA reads TGTGCCAGCAGTTACCCATTAGAACCCCAGCATTTT. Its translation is CASSYPLEPQHF.

The CDR3 sequence: CASSLGTGNEQFF. As DNA, the CDR3 is TGTGCCAGCAGCCTAGGGACAGGCAATGAGCAGTTCTTC. The V call is TRBV11-2, the J call TRBJ2-1, with 8 bases aligning to TRBD1. Trimming cost V 5 bases and J 6 bases; bases outside gene matches: 3. Per germline, CDR1 SGHAT and CDR2 FQNNGV. This CDR3 comprises 13 residues.

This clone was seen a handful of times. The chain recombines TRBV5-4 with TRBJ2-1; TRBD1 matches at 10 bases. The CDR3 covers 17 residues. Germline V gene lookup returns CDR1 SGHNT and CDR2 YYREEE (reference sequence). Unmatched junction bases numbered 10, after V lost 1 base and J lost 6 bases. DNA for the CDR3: TGTGCCAGCAGCTTGCCCCCGGGACAGGGGATGAGCAATGAGCAGTTCTTC. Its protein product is CASSLPPGQGMSNEQFF.

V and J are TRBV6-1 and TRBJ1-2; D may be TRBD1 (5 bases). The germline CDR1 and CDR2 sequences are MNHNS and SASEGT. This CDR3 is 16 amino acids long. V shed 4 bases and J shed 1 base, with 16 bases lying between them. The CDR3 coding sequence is TGTGCCAGCAGTGGTGGGGGGACGGGCCTTAACTATGGCTACACCTTC. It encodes CASSGGGTGLNYGYTF.

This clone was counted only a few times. CDR3 DNA: TGTGCCAGCAGCCCGGGGGTGGGCTACGAGCAGTACTTC. It specifies CASSPGVGYEQYF. The chain combines TRBV7-8 with TRBJ2-7; D perhaps matches TRBD2 (6 bases). Germline V CDR1 and CDR2: SGHVS, FQNEAQ. Trimming shortened V by 5 bases and J by 3 bases, and 11 bases separated the two germline ends. The CDR3 has 13 residues.

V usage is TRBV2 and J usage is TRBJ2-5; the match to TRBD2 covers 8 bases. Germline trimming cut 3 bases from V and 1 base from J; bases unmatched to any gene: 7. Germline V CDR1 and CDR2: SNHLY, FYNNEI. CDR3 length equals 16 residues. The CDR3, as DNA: TGTGCCAGCAGTGATCACAGCGGGAGAGCCCAAGAGACCCAGTACTTC. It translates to CASSDHSGRAQETQYF.